This is a list of T cell receptor beta chains from one sample in a study of cytomegalovirus exposure and HLA in healthy donors. Method: immunoSEQ multiplex PCR; TCRdb's copy keeps in-frame clones and lacks some. Here the sample spans over 200,000 clones, around 78% being singletons. Source material: PBMCs. The receptor set was obtained from a young woman in good health and CMV-seronegative. CDR3s include the opening cysteine and the closing phenylalanine or tryptophan. A D gene is named only where the DNA matches it firmly. Clone size is not always given. Where it is, it says once, few, many or a class for expanded clones.

V	size	D	J	DNA	CDR3
TRBV19	NA	NA	TRBJ1-1	TGTGCCAGTAGTATCCAGGGAGTGAACACTGAAGCTTTCTTT	CASSIQGVNTEAFF
TRBV18	NA	TRBD1	TRBJ1-1	TGTGCCAGCTCACCACTCACGAAGGGGGCCCTCACTGAAGCTTTCTTT	CASSPLTKGALTEAFF
TRBV30	NA	NA	TRBJ2-6	TGTGCCTGGACCACTAGTAGCGGGGCCAACGTCCTGACTTTC	CAWTTSSGANVLTF
TRBV29-1	NA	NA	TRBJ2-7	TGCAGCACCCAGGAGGGGTCCTACGAGCAGTACTTC	CSTQEGSYEQYF
TRBV11-3	NA	NA	TRBJ2-2	TGTGCCAGCAGCTTAGACTTAGCTGACACCGGGGAGCTGTTTTTT	CASSLDLADTGELFF
TRBV5-1	NA	NA	TRBJ1-1	TGCGCCAGCAGCCCTCACCGAGGGGCTGAAGCTTTCTTT	CASSPHRGAEAFF
TRBV5-1	NA	NA	TRBJ1-1	TGCGCCAGCAGCTTGGGGGACACCCCAGGAACTGAAGCTTTCTTT	CASSLGDTPGTEAFF
TRBV2	once	NA	TRBJ1-5	TGTGCCAGCAGTGAAGGGAGAGTGGGCAATCAGCCCCAGCATTTT	CASSEGRVGNQPQHF
TRBV2	NA	TRBD1	TRBJ2-7	TGTGCCAGCGCCGGGACAGGAAGCTACGAGCAGTACTTC	CASAGTGSYEQYF
TRBV7-9	NA	TRBD1	TRBJ2-2	TGTGCCAGCAGCGCCGTTAAAAATCAGGGGGCCGGGGAGCTGTTTTTT	CASSAVKNQGAGELFF
TRBV5-1	NA	NA	TRBJ1-2	TGCGCCAGCAGCCTCGGGCTCCTCAGTGAGGGCTACACCTTC	CASSLGLLSEGYTF
TRBV7-2	NA	TRBD2	TRBJ2-1	TGTGCCAGCAGCCGATCTAGCGGGGGTTCCTACAATGAGCAGTTCTTC	CASSRSSGGSYNEQFF
TRBV9	NA	NA	TRBJ1-1	TGTGCCAGCAGCGTAACCCAGAACACTGAAGCTTTCTTT	CASSVTQNTEAFF
TRBV6-1	NA	TRBD1	TRBJ1-2	TGTGCCAGCAGTGACAGGGGGCTTTTTGACTATGGCTACACCTTC	CASSDRGLFDYGYTF
TRBV5-8	NA	NA	TRBJ2-3	TGTGCCAGCAGCTTGGGCGGACACACAGATACGCAGTATTTT	CASSLGGHTDTQYF
TRBV4-2	NA	TRBD1	TRBJ2-2	TGTGCCAGCAGCCAAGATAGGCGGGGGACAGGGGGCGCGAACACCGGGGAGCTGTTTTTT	CASSQDRRGTGGANTGELFF
TRBV30	NA	TRBD2	TRBJ2-1	TGTGCCTGGAGGGCGGGGGGCTCCTACAATGAGCAGTTCTTC	CAWRAGGSYNEQFF
TRBV28	NA	NA	TRBJ2-1	TGTGCCAGCAGTGGGGGGGCTAGCGGCTACAATGAGCAGTTCTTC	CASSGGASGYNEQFF
TRBV9	NA	NA	TRBJ2-5	TGTGCCAGCAGCGTAGTGGAGGGAGAGACCCAGTACTTC	CASSVVEGETQYF
TRBV19	NA	NA	TRBJ1-5	TGTGCGACCGGAGCTAATCCCGGGTCTAGCAATCAGCCCCAGCATTTT	CATGANPGSSNQPQHF
TRBV7-8	once	TRBD1	TRBJ1-4	TGTGCCAGCAGCTTAGGAGGGGGCCGATATGAAAAACTGTTTTTT	CASSLGGGRYEKLFF
TRBV19	NA	NA	TRBJ1-5	TGTGCCAGTAATCCCATTACCCTCGGTCAGCCCCAGCATTTT	CASNPITLGQPQHF
TRBV15	NA	NA	TRBJ1-2	TGTGCCACCAGAGGGCAGGGTGGTTCGAACTATGGCTACACCTTC	CATRGQGGSNYGYTF
TRBV10-3	NA	NA	TRBJ1-2	TGTGCCATCAGTGGGGGGCCGGCCTATGGCTACACCTTC	CAISGGPAYGYTF
TRBV30	NA	NA	TRBJ1-2	TGTGCCGGAACAGGTTTCAACTATGGCTACACCTTC	CAGTGFNYGYTF
TRBV18	NA	NA	TRBJ2-3	TGTGCCAGCTCACCACCGTGGTCCATGGATACGCAGTATTTT	CASSPPWSMDTQYF
TRBV18	NA	NA	TRBJ1-2	TGTGCCAGCTCACCTTCAGCTCTGTATGGCTACACCTTC	CASSPSALYGYTF
TRBV27	NA	NA	TRBJ1-1	TGTGCCAGCAGTTTCCACACGGGTGAAGCTTTCTTT	CASSFHTGEAFF
TRBV11-2	NA	TRBD1	TRBJ2-7	TGTGCCAGCAGCTTGCGGTCGGGACAGACCTACGAGCAGTACTTC	CASSLRSGQTYEQYF
TRBV19	once	NA	TRBJ1-5	TGTGCCAGTAGTATGGGTGTAAGCAATCAGCCCCAGCATTTT	CASSMGVSNQPQHF
TRBV5-1	NA	NA	TRBJ2-7	TGCGCCAGCTACACGGGGGACCGCTCCTACGAGCAGTACTTC	CASYTGDRSYEQYF
TRBV5-1	NA	NA	TRBJ2-2	TGCGCCAGCAGCCCGGGACTTTACACCTACACCGGGGAGCTGTTTTTT	CASSPGLYTYTGELFF
TRBV27	once	TRBD1	TRBJ1-4	TGTGCCAGCAGTCCCCGGGACAGGAAAAATGAAAAACTGTTTTTT	CASSPRDRKNEKLFF
TRBV5-1	NA	TRBD1	TRBJ2-7	TGCGCCAGCAGCCGACGGACAGGGCCTAAAACCTACGAGCAGTACTTC	CASSRRTGPKTYEQYF
TRBV5-6	NA	NA	TRBJ2-7	TGTGCCAGCAGCTACGGACCGGGCGAGCAGTACTTC	CASSYGPGEQYF
TRBV18	NA	NA	TRBJ1-4	TGTGCCAGCTCACTATCGACAGGCCCTGAAAAACTGTTTTTT	CASSLSTGPEKLFF
TRBV11-2	NA	NA	TRBJ2-3	TGTGCCAGCAGCTTTCCCTTAGCCAGGGGTTTGGATACGCAGTATTTT	CASSFPLARGLDTQYF
TRBV29-1	few	TRBD1	TRBJ2-7	TGCAGCGTTTCCATAACAGGGGCCTCCTACGAGCAGTACTTC	CSVSITGASYEQYF
TRBV2	NA	NA	TRBJ2-5	TGTGCCAGCAGTGGAGGATTGGAGACCCAGTACTTC	CASSGGLETQYF
TRBV6-1	once	NA	TRBJ1-1	TGTGCCAGCAGTCTCGGAGCCGGGGCTTTCTTT	CASSLGAGAFF
TRBV30	NA	NA	TRBJ2-1	TGTGCCTGGAGTGATCGCAATGAGCAGTTCTTC	CAWSDRNEQFF
TRBV6-5	once	TRBD1	TRBJ2-7	TGTGCCAGCAGTTCTGACAGGGGGACCTCCTACGAGCAGTACTTC	CASSSDRGTSYEQYF
TRBV13	NA	NA	TRBJ2-7	TGTGCCAGCAGCCGTCGTGAGGGTTCGGACGAGCAGTACTTC	CASSRREGSDEQYF